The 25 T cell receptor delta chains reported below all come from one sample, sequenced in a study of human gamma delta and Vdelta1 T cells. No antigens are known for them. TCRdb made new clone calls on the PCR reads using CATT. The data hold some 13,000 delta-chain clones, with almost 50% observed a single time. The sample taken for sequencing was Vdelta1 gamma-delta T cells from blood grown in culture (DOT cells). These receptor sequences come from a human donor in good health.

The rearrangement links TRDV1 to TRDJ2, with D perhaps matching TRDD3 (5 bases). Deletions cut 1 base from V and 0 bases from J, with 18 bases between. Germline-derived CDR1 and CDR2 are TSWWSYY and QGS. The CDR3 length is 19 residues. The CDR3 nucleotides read TGTGCTCTTGGGGAACGGGTCCCCCGGGGGCCAGCTTTGACAGCACAACTCTTCTTT. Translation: CALGERVPRGPALTAQLFF.

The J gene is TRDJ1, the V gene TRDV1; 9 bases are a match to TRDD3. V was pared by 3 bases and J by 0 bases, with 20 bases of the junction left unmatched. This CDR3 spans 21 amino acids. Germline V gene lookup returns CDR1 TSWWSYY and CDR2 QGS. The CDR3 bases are TGTGCTCTTGGGGACACCTACCGGATTGTACTGGGGGACTTGTACACCGATAAACTCATCTTT. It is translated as CALGDTYRIVLGDLYTDKLIF.

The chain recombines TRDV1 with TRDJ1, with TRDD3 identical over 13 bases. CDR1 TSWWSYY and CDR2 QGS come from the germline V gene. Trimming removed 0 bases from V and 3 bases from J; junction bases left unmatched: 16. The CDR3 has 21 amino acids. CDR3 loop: CALGELHPQILGDTRPDKLIF. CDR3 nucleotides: TGTGCTCTTGGGGAACTACATCCCCAAATACTGGGGGATACGCGTCCCGATAAACTCATCTTT.

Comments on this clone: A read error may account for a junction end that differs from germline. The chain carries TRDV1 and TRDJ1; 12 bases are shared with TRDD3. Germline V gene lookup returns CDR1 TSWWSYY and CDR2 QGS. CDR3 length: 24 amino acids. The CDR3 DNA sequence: TGTGCTATTGGGGGGCTATTCGGGGCTGGGGGATACGTCTCGCGCCTAAAGTCAACCGATAAACTCATCTTT. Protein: CAIGGLFGAGGYVSRLKSTDKLIF.

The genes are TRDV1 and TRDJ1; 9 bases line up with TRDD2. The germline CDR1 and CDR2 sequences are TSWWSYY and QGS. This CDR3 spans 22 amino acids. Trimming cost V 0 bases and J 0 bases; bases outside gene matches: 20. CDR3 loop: CALGELPSYGGDHTPYTDKLIF. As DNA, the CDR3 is TGTGCTCTTGGGGAACTCCCTTCCTACGGCGGGGATCATACACCGTACACCGATAAACTCATCTTT.

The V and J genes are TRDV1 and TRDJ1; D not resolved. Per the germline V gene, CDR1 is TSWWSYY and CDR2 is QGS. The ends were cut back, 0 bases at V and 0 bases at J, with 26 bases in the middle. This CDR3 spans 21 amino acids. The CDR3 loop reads CALGELILSDGTVLYTDKLIF. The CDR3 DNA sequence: TGTGCTCTTGGGGAACTTATACTTTCCGACGGTACTGTACTGTACACCGATAAACTCATCTTT.

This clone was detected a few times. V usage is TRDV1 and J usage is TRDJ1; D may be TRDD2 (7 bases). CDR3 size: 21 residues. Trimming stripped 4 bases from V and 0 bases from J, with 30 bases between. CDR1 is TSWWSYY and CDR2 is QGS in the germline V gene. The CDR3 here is CALGVSFLYIPGDVYTDKLIF. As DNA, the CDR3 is TGTGCTCTTGGGGTCTCCTTCCTGTATATACCTGGGGACGTTTACACCGATAAACTCATCTTT.

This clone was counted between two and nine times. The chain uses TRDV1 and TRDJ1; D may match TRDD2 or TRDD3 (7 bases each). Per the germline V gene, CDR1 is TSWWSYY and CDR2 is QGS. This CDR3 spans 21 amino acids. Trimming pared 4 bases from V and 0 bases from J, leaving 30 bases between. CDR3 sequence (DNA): TGTGCTCTTGGGGTGGGGCCTTCCTTACAATTACTGGGGTTGTACACCGATAAACTCATCTTT. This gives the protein CALGVGPSLQLLGLYTDKLIF.

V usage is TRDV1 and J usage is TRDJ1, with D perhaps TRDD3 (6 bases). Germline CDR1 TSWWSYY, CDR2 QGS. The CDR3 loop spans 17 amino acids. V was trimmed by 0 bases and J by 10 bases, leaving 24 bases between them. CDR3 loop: CALGELYPGETRGILIF. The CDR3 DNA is TGTGCTCTTGGGGAACTCTACCCGGGGGAGACGCGAGGGATACTCATCTTT.

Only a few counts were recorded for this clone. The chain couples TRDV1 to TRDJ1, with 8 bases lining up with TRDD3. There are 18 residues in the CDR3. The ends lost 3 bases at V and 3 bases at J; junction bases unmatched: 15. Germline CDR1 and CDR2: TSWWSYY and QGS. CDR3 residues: CALGDWARWGIEADKLIF. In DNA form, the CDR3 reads TGTGCTCTTGGGGACTGGGCAAGGTGGGGGATCGAGGCCGATAAACTCATCTTT.

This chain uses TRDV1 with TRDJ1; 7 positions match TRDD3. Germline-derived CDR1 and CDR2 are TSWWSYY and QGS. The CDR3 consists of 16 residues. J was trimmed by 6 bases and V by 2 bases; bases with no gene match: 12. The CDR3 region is CALGEDPGIPRNKLIF. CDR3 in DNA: TGTGCTCTTGGGGAAGACCCCGGGATACCTAGGAATAAACTCATCTTT.

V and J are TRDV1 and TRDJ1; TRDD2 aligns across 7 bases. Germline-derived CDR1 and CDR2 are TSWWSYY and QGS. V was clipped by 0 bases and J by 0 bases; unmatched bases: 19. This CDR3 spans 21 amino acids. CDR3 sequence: CALGELGPSLPPGVYTDKLIF. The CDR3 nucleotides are TGTGCTCTTGGGGAACTAGGGCCTTCCTTACCCCCGGGGGTGTACACCGATAAACTCATCTTT.

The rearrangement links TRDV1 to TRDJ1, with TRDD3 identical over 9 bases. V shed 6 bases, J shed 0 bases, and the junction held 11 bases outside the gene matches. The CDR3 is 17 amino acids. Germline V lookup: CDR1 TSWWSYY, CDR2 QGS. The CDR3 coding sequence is TGTGCTCTTGGTTCCAGGGGGATACCTAGGGACACCGATAAACTCATCTTT. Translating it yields CALGSRGIPRDTDKLIF.

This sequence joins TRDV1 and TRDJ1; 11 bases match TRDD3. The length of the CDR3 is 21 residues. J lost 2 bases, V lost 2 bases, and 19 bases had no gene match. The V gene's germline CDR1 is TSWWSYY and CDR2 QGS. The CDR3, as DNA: TGTGCTCTTGGGGAATTTCCTACGGGTTTCGTGGGGGATACGGGGACCGATAAACTCATCTTT. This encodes CALGEFPTGFVGDTGTDKLIF.

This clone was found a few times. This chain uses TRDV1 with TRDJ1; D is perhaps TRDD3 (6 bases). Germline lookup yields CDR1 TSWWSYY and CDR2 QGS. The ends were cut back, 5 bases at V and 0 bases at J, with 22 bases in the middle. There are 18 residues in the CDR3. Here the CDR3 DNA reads TGTGCTCTTGGGTCTAAGCACCGGGGATCTGAGTACACCGATAAACTCATCTTT. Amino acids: CALGSKHRGSEYTDKLIF.

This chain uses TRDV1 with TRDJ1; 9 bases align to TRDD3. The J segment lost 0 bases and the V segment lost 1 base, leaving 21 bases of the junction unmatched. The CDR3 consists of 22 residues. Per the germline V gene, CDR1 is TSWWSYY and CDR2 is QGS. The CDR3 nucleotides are TGTGCTCTTGGGGAACGATTCCTACCTCGTACTGGGGGACCCACTTACACCGATAAACTCATCTTT. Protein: CALGERFLPRTGGPTYTDKLIF.

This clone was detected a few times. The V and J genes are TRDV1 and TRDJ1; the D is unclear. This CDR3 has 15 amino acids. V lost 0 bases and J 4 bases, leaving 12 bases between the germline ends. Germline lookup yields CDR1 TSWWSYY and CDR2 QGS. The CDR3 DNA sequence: TGTGCTCTTGGGGAACTAGGTACGGTTTTCGATAAACTCATCTTT. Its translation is CALGELGTVFDKLIF.

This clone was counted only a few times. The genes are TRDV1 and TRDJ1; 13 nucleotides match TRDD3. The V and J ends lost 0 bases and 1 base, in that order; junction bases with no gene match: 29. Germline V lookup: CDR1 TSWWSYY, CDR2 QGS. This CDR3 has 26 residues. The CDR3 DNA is TGTGCTCTTGGGGAACTAGACCCCCATTGGTACTGGGGGATACGCGCCGGGGCCAAGGTCACCGATAAACTCATCTTT. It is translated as CALGELDPHWYWGIRAGAKVTDKLIF.

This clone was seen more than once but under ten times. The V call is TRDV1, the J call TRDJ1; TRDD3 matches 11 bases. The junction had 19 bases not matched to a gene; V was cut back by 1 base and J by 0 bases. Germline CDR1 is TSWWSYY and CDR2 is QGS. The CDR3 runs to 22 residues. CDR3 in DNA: TGTGCTCTTGGGGAACCTACCATGGGGGATACGACACGGGGACGGTACACCGATAAACTCATCTTT. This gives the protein CALGEPTMGDTTRGRYTDKLIF.

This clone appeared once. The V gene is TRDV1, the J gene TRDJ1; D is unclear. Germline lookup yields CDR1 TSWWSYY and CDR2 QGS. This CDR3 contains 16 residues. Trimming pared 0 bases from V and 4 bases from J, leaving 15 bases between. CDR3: CALGELYPLSYDKLIF. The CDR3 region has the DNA TGTGCTCTTGGGGAACTCTACCCGCTTTCATACGATAAACTCATCTTT.

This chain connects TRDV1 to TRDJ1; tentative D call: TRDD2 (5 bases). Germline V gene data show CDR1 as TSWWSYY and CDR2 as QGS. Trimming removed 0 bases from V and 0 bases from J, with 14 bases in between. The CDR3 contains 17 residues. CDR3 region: CALGELSIPFYTDKLIF. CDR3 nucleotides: TGTGCTCTTGGGGAACTGTCAATCCCCTTCTACACCGATAAACTCATCTTT.

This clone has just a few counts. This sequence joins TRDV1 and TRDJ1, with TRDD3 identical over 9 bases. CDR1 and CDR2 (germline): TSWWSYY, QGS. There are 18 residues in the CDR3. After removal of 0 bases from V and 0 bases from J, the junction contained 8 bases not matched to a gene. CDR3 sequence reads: CALGELDWGTLYTDKLIF. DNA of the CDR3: TGTGCTCTTGGGGAACTTGACTGGGGGACCCTTTACACCGATAAACTCATCTTT.

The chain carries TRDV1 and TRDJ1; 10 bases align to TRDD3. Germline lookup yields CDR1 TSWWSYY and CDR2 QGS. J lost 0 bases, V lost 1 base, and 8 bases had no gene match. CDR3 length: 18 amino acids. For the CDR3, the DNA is TGTGCTCTTGGGGAACGCCAGCACTGGGGGATTTACACCGATAAACTCATCTTT. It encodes CALGERQHWGIYTDKLIF.

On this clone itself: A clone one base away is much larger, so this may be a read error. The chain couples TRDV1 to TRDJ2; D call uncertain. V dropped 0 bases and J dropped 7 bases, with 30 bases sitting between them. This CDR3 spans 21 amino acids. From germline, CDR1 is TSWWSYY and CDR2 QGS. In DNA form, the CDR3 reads TGTGCTCTTGGGGAACTCCCCGTACCAGTACTTACTTTAGTGATGATAGCACAACTCTTCTTT. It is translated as CALGELPVPVLTLVMIAQLFF.

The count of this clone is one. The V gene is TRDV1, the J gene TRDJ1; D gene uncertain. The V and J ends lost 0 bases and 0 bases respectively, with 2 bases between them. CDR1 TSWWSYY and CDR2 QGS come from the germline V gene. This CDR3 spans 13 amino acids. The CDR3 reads CALGELNTDKLIF. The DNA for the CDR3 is TGTGCTCTTGGGGAACTAAACACCGATAAACTCATCTTT.